The sequence of this T cell receptor (beta chain) was determined in a study of early T cells in non-severe SARS-CoV-2 infection. This clonotype was picked up many times. CDR1 SGDLS and CDR2 YYNGEE come from the germline V gene. The CDR3 consists of 12 residues. V was pared by 4 bases and J by 7 bases, with 3 bases of the junction left unmatched. Researchers attached unique molecular identifiers to individual cDNA molecules. MiXCR, run by TCRdb on the 5' RACE reads, gives a single entry per CDR3 protein. The sample has more than 85,000 distinct CDR3 sequences, 16% seen once. The receptor's source is an adult who was a healthcare worker with PCR-confirmed SARS-CoV-2 infection or an uninfected control (not recorded which). V is TRBV9 and J is TRBJ2-7, with TRBD1 matching over 9 bases. Sequencing was carried out using whole blood. The CDR3 is CASSLGQGEQYF. CDR3 coding DNA: TGTGCCAGCAGCTTGGGACAGGGAGAGCAGTACTTC.